Listed below are T cell receptor beta chains from one sample, sequenced in a study of blood T cell repertoires in COVID-19. The assay was immunoSEQ multiplex PCR, and TCRdb's table has in-frame clones only and misses some. The sample shows 150,000 to 200,000 clones, about 82% of them seen only once. Sequenced sample: peripheral blood. These receptors all stem from a woman younger than 45 with acute or convalescent COVID-19. CDR3s include the opening cysteine and the closing phenylalanine or tryptophan. A D gene is named only where the DNA matches it firmly. Expanded clones get a size class; other rows say once, few or many, or leave the size out.

d_call j_call clone_size v_call cdr3_nt cdr3_aa
. TRBJ1-6 . TRBV30 TGTGCCTGGAGTGTAACCGTCAAGAGCTCCTATAATTCACCCCTCCACTTT CAWSVTVKSSYNSPLHF
. TRBJ1-4 . TRBV6-4 TGTGCCAGCAGTCTTAGTGAAAAACTGTTTTTT CASSLSEKLFF
. TRBJ2-5 . TRBV7-2 TGTGCCAGCAGCTTAGATACAGGACGCGGGACCCAGTACTTC CASSLDTGRGTQYF
TRBD2 TRBJ2-5 . TRBV5-1 TGCGCCAGCAGCTTGTCAGGAACCCTAGCGGGAGACCAAGAGACCCAGTACTTC CASSLSGTLAGDQETQYF
. TRBJ1-5 . TRBV30 TGTGCCTGGGGGCGGGGTGGAAATCAGCCCCAGCATTTT CAWGRGGNQPQHF
. TRBJ2-3 . TRBV27 TGTGCCAGCAGTTTAGCGGCGACGAATACGCAGTATTTT CASSLAATNTQYF
TRBD1 TRBJ1-2 . TRBV11-2 TGTGCCAGCAGCTTTGTACCGACAGGGTCCCCCAATGGCTACACCTTC CASSFVPTGSPNGYTF
TRBD2 TRBJ2-7 . TRBV5-4 TGTGCCAGCAGCTCGGCTAGGGGACTAGCGGGGCAAGAGCAGTACTTC CASSSARGLAGQEQYF
TRBD1 TRBJ1-5 . TRBV5-6 TGTGCCAGCAGCTTGGGGACAGGGGCGATTTCGTCCCATCAGCCCCAGCATTTT CASSLGTGAISSHQPQHF
. TRBJ1-2 . TRBV7-2 TGTGCCAGCAGCCCACAGAGTTGGAATGGCTACACCTTC CASSPQSWNGYTF
. TRBJ2-7 . TRBV5-6 TGTGCCAGCAGCCGGGGGTCCCTAGAGTTCTACGAGCAGTACTTC CASSRGSLEFYEQYF
. TRBJ2-7 . TRBV7-2 TGTGCCAGCAGCTTGCGTAGACAGACCTACGAGCAGTACTTC CASSLRRQTYEQYF
. TRBJ2-4 . TRBV28 TGTGCCAGCAGTTTCATGGGGAGAGCCAAAAACATTCAGTACTTC CASSFMGRAKNIQYF
TRBD2 TRBJ2-2 few TRBV6-4 TGTGCCAGCAGTGTCTCGGGCGGGGGGAACACCGGGGAGCTGTTTTTT CASSVSGGGNTGELFF
TRBD1 TRBJ1-1 . TRBV28 TGTGCCTCCCGCGGGACAGGGATCACTGAAGCTTTCTTT CASRGTGITEAFF
. TRBJ2-1 once TRBV2 TGTGCCAGCGTTCGAGGGAGAAGCATCTCCTACAATGAGCAGTTCTTC CASVRGRSISYNEQFF
. TRBJ1-2 . TRBV19 TGTGCCTTGGGAGATCCCGGGTATGGCTACACCTTC CALGDPGYGYTF
. TRBJ1-2 . TRBV3-1/TRBV3-2 TGTGCCAGCAGCCAAGCTCTGGGGCAGGTGATTAACTATGGCTACACCTTC CASSQALGQVINYGYTF
TRBD1 TRBJ1-2 . TRBV5-1 TGCGCCAGCAGCCTACCGGGACAGGTCTCTGGCTACACCTTC CASSLPGQVSGYTF
. TRBJ2-7 . TRBV6-1 TGTGCCAGCAGTGAAGCGGACTCCTCCTACGAGCAGTACTTC CASSEADSSYEQYF
TRBD2 TRBJ2-4 . TRBV4-1 TGCGCCAGCAGCCCTGTAGCGGGAGGGTCGAGCATTCAGTACTTC CASSPVAGGSSIQYF
. TRBJ2-2 . TRBV6-2/TRBV6-3 TGTGCCAGCAGCCTCGGGGGTCGTTCCGGGGAGCTGTTTTTT CASSLGGRSGELFF
. TRBJ2-1 . TRBV5-1 TGCGCCAGCAGCAAGCTCGGGACATTGGTCAATGAGCAGTTCTTC CASSKLGTLVNEQFF
TRBD1 TRBJ1-2 once TRBV6-6 TGTGCCAGCAGTCGCATCCTTCAGGGGGCCAACTATGGCTACACCTTC CASSRILQGANYGYTF
TRBD1 TRBJ1-1 . TRBV19 TGTGCCAGTAGGACAGGGGACTCTTCGAACACTGAAGCTTTCTTT CASRTGDSSNTEAFF
TRBD1 TRBJ1-2 . TRBV6-1 TGTGCCAGCAGTGAAGCCGGAGGGGGCAACTATGGCTACACCTTC CASSEAGGGNYGYTF
. TRBJ2-7 . TRBV7-2 TGTGCCAGCAGCTTACCTCAATCTAGGGAGCAGTACTTC CASSLPQSREQYF
. TRBJ2-2 . TRBV9 TGTGCCAGCAGCCCCCGTTTTCAGGGGACCACCGGGGAGCTGTTTTTT CASSPRFQGTTGELFF
TRBD2 TRBJ2-7 . TRBV5-1 TGCGCCAGCAGCTTGGAAGTAGCGGGAGAGAGGGAGCAGTACTTC CASSLEVAGEREQYF
TRBD1 TRBJ2-5 . TRBV5-1 TGCGCCAGCAGCTTGGGGACAGGGCCTTTAGAGACCCAGTACTTC CASSLGTGPLETQYF
TRBD2 TRBJ2-3 few TRBV6-4 TGTGCCAGCAGTGACTTAGCGGGAGCTTCAGATACGCAGTATTTT CASSDLAGASDTQYF
TRBD1 TRBJ1-1 . TRBV6-2/TRBV6-3 TGTGCCAGCAGCCCAGGATACGACAGGGAAACTGAAGCTTTCTTT CASSPGYDRETEAFF
. TRBJ2-3 . TRBV11-3 TGTGCCATCTTATTCGCAGATACGCAGTATTTT CAILFADTQYF
. TRBJ2-7 . TRBV12-3/TRBV12-4 TGTGCCAGCACCCGTGGAGCCTACGAGCAGTACTTC CASTRGAYEQYF
. TRBJ1-2 . TRBV20-1 TGCAGTGAGGGGGAAGGCTACACCTTC CSEGEGYTF
. TRBJ2-3 . TRBV29-1 TGCAGCGTACTCGGGACTAGCACAGATACGCAGTATTTT CSVLGTSTDTQYF
. TRBJ1-5 many TRBV6-5 TGTGCCAGCCAGGTACAGGGTCCGAATCAGCCCCAGCATTTT CASQVQGPNQPQHF
TRBD2 TRBJ2-1 . TRBV19 TGTGCCAGTAGTATTAGGGGCCGTCTAGCGGGAGTTTTCAATGAGCAGTTCTTC CASSIRGRLAGVFNEQFF
. TRBJ1-6 . TRBV5-4 TGTGCTGGGGGGACGGCCGATTCACCCCTCCACTTT CAGGTADSPLHF
. TRBJ1-2 . TRBV7-9 TGTGCCAGCAGCTTACTAATAGCTAACTATGGCTACACCTTC CASSLLIANYGYTF
TRBD1 TRBJ2-1 . TRBV28 TGTGCCAGCAGTTCCCGGGACAGGGGTCGAAATGAGCAGTTCTTC CASSSRDRGRNEQFF
TRBD1 TRBJ2-2 . TRBV5-8 TGTGCCAGCAGCGCGACAGGGGGAGCGAACACCGGGGAGCTGTTTTTT CASSATGGANTGELFF
TRBD2 TRBJ2-4 . TRBV29-1 TGCAGCGTAACCCAAGCGGGAGGTTCGTACTTC CSVTQAGGSYF
. TRBJ2-7 . TRBV30 TGTGCCTGGAACTATTTGGACAGCCGGTCCTACGAGCAGTACTTC CAWNYLDSRSYEQYF
TRBD2 TRBJ2-7 . TRBV2 TGTGCCAGCAGTGTCTTACTAGCGGGAGGTTTGGAGTACTTC CASSVLLAGGLEYF
. TRBJ1-1 . TRBV2 TGTGCCAGCAGTGAAGATCTGGGGAGTACTGAAGCTTTCTTT CASSEDLGSTEAFF
. TRBJ1-2 . TRBV28 TGTGCCAGCAGTTTGAGGGCTAACTATGGCTACACCTTC CASSLRANYGYTF
TRBD1 TRBJ1-1 . TRBV5-4 TGTGCCAGCAGTCCAGGGGGCCTGAACACTGAAGCTTTCTTT CASSPGGLNTEAFF
TRBD2 TRBJ2-7 . TRBV28 TGTGCCAGCAGTCCATCCGGTAGCGGGGGGAGCTCCTACGAGCAGTACTTC CASSPSGSGGSSYEQYF
TRBD1 TRBJ1-4 . TRBV7-9 TGTGCCAGCAGCCGAAACAGGGGGCCTGGTGAAAAACTGTTTTTT CASSRNRGPGEKLFF
TRBD1 TRBJ1-5 . TRBV5-6 TGTGCCAGCAGCAGAGGACAGGCGGTTGGCAATCAGCCCCAGCATTTT CASSRGQAVGNQPQHF
. TRBJ2-1 . TRBV5-1 TGCGCCAGCGGCGCAACGCGGTTAAGAAATGAGCAGTTCTTC CASGATRLRNEQFF
. TRBJ2-1 . TRBV27 TGTGCCAGCAGTTCCCCCCATAGCGATGAGCAGTTCTTC CASSSPHSDEQFF
TRBD1 TRBJ2-3 . TRBV27 TGTGCCAGCAGTTTTTTGTTGGGACAGCGAGATACGCAGTATTTT CASSFLLGQRDTQYF